This T cell receptor beta chain was recorded in a study of CD8+ T cells in alopecia areata. Study in general: Treated patients were given oral tofacitinib, which was dosed at 5 to 10 mg twice daily.

Lesional scalp tissue (obtained by punch biopsy) and peripheral blood were collected from alopecia areata patients. Starting from PBMCs, sorting isolated CD4+ and CD8+ T cells. This clone was found once. Its antigen is unidentified. Extraction and reverse transcription of RNA yielded cDNA as the sequencing template. The method was immunoSEQ multiplex PCR; TCRdb's version includes in-frame clones alone and lacks a portion of them. The table lists roughly 150,000 clones, 87% of them singletons. Findings and limits, study-wide: Sequence data from scalp samples additionally include resident alphabeta T cells of normal skin.

V shed 3 bases and J shed 6 bases, with 12 bases lying between them. Germline V lookup: CDR1 SQVTM, CDR2 ANQGSEA. The CDR3 totals 13 residues. The material was CD8+ T cells sorted from blood, obtained at week 0. The chain joins TRBV29-1 to TRBJ2-1, with D maybe TRBD1 (6 bases). This TCR was sampled from a human donor with alopecia areata. CDR3 in DNA: TGCAGCGTTGACCCCTCAGGGGCCAATGAGCAGTTCTTC. It is translated as CSVDPSGANEQFF.